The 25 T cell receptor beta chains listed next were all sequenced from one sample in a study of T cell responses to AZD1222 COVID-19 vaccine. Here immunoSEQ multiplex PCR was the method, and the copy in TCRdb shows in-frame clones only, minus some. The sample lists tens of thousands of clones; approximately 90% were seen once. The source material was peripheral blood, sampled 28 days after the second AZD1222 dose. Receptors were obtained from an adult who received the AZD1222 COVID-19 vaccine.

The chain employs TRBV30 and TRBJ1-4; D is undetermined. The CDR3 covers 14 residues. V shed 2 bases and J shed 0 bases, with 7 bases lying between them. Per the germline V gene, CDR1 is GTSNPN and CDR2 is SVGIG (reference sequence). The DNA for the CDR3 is TGTGCCTGGAGTATAGGTACAACTAATGAAAAACTGTTTTTT. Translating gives CAWSIGTTNEKLFF.

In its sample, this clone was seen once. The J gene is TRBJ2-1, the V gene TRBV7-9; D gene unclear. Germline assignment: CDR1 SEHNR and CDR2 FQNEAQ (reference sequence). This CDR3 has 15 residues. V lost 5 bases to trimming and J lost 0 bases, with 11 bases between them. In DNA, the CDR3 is TGTGCCAGCAGCCACCCTTTAAGCTCCTACAATGAGCAGTTCTTC. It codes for CASSHPLSSYNEQFF.

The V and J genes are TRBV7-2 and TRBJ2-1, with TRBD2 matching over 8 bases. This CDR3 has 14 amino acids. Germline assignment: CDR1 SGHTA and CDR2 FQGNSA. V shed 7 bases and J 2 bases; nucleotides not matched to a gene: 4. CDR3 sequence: CASTEGLAYNEQFF. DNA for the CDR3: TGTGCCAGCACCGAGGGACTAGCCTACAATGAGCAGTTCTTC. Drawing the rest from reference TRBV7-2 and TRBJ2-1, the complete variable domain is GAGVSQSPSNKVTEKGKDVELRCDPISGHTALYWYRQSLGQGLEFLIYFQGNSAPDKSGLPSDRFSAERTGGSVSTLTIQRTQQEDSAVYLCASTEGLAYNEQFFGPGTRLTVL.

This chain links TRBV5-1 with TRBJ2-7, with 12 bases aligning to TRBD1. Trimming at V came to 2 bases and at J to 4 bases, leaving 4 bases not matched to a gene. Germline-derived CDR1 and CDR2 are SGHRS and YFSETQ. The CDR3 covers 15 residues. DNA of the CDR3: TGCGCCAGCAGCTTTTGGGACAGGGGGCAGTACGAGCAGTACTTC. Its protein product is CASSFWDRGQYEQYF.

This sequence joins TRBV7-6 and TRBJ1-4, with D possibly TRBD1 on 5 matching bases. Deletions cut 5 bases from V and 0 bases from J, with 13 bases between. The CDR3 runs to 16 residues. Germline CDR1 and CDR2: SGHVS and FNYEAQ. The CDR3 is CASSGPRGSTNEKLFF. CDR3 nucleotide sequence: TGTGCCAGCAGCGGCCCAAGGGGATCAACTAATGAAAAACTGTTTTTT. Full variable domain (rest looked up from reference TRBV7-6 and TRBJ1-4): GAGVSQSPRYKVTKRGQDVALRCDPISGHVSLYWYRQALGQGPEFLTYFNYEAQQDKSGLPNDRFSAERPEGSISTLTIQRTEQRDSAMYRCASSGPRGSTNEKLFFGSGTQLSVL.

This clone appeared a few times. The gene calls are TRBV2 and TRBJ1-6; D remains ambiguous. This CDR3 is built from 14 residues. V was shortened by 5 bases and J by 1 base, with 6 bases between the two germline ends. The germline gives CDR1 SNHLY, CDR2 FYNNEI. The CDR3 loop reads CASSPASYNSPLHF. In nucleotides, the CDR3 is TGTGCCAGCAGTCCAGCTTCCTATAATTCACCCCTCCACTTT.

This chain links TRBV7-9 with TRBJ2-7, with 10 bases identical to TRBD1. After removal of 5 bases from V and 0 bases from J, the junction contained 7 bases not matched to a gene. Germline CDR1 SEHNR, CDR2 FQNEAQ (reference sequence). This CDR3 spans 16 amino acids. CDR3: CASSAPTGGNSYEQYF. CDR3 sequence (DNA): TGTGCCAGCAGCGCCCCGACAGGGGGCAACTCCTACGAGCAGTACTTC.

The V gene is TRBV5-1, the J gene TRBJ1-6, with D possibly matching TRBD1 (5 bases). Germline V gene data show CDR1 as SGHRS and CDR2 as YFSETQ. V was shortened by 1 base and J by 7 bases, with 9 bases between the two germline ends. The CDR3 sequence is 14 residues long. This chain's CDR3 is CASSLSPGNSPLHF. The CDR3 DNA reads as TGCGCCAGCAGCTTGAGTCCAGGGAATTCACCCCTCCACTTT.

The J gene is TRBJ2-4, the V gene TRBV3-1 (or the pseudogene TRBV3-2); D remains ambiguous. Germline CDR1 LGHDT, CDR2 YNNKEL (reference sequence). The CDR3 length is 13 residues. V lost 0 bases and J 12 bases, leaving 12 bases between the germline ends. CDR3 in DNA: TGTGCCAGCAGCCAAGATATCCGGAGTAATCAGTACTTC. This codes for CASSQDIRSNQYF.

CDR3 in amino acids: CASSVALRGPTNYGYTF. CDR3 DNA: TGTGCCAGCAGCGTAGCTCTCAGGGGACCAACTAACTATGGCTACACCTTC. V gene TRBV9 combines with J gene TRBJ1-2; TRBD1 might be the D (6 bases). The germline V gene has CDR1 SGDLS and CDR2 YYNGEE. Deletions cut 0 bases from V and 0 bases from J, with 15 bases between. The CDR3 has 17 amino acids.

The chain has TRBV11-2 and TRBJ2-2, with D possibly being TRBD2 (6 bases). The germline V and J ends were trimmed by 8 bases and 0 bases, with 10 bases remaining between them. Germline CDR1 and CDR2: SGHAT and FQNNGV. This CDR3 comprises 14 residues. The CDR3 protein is CASGGGTNTGELFF. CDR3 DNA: TGTGCCAGCGGAGGCGGGACGAACACCGGGGAGCTGTTTTTT.

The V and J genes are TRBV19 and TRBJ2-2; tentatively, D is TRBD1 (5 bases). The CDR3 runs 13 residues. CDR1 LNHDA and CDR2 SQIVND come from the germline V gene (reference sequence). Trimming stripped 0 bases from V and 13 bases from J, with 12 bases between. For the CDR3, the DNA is TGTGCCAGTAGTATAGAGTCAGGAAGGGGGCTGTTTTTT. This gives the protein CASSIESGRGLFF.

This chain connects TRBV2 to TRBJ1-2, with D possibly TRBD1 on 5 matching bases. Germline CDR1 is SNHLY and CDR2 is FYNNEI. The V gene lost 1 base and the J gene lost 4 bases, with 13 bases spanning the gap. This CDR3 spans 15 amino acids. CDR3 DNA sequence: TGTGCCAGCAGTGAAGAAGCAGGGTATGGCTATGGCTACACCTTC. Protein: CASSEEAGYGYGYTF. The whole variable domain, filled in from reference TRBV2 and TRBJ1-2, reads EPEVTQTPSHQVTQMGQEVILRCVPISNHLYFYWYRQILGQKVEFLVSFYNNEISEKSEIFDDQFSVERPDGSNFTLKIRSTKLEDSAMYFCASSEEAGYGYGYTFGSGTRLTVV.

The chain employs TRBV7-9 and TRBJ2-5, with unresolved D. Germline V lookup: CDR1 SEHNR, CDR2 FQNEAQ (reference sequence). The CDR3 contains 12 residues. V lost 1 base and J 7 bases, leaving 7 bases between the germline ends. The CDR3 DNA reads TGTGCCAGCAGCTTAGTCTATCCGACCCAGTACTTC. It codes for CASSLVYPTQYF.

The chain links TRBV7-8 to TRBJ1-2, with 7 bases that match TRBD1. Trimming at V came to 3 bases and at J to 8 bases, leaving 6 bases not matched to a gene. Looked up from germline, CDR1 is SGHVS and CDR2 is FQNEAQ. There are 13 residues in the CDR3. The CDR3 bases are TGTGCCAGCAGCTTTGGAGGGGGCGGGGGCTACACCTTC. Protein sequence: CASSFGGGGGYTF.

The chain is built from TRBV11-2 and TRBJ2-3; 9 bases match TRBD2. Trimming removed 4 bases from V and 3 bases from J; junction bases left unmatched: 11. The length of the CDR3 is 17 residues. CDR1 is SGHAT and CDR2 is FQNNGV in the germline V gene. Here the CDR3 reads CASSYLRREGPTDTQYF. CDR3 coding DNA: TGTGCCAGCAGCTACCTCCGGCGGGAGGGCCCAACAGATACGCAGTATTTT.

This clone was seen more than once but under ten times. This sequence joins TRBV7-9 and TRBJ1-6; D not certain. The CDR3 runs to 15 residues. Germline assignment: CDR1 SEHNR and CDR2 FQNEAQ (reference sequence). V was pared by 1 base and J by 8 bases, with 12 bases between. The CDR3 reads CASSLGTLSDSPLHF. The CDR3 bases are TGTGCCAGCAGCTTAGGGACCCTTAGCGATTCACCCCTCCACTTT.

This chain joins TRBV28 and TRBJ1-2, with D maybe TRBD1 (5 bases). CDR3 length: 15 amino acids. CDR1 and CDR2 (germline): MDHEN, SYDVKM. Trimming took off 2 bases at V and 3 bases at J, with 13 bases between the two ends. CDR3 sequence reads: CASSLPLGADYGYTF. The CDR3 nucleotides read TGTGCCAGCAGTTTACCCCTCGGGGCTGACTATGGCTACACCTTC.

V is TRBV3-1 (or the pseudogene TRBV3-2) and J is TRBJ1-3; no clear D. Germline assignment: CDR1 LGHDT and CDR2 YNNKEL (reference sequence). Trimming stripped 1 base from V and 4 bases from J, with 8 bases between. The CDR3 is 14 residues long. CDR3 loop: CASSQGSYGNTIYF. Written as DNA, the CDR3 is TGTGCCAGCAGCCAAGGCTCCTACGGAAACACCATATATTTT.

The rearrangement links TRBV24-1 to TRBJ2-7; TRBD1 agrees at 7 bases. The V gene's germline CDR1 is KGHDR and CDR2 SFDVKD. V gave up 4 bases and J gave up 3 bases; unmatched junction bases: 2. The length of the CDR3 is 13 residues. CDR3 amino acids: CATSDGTDYEQYF. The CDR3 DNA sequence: TGTGCCACCAGTGACGGGACAGACTACGAGCAGTACTTC.

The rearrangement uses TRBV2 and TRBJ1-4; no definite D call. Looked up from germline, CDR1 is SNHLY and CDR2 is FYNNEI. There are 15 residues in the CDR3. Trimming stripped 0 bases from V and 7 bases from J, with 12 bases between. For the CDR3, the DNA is TGTGCCAGCAGTGAAGCGTGGGGTTTGGGTGAAAAACTGTTTTTT. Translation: CASSEAWGLGEKLFF.

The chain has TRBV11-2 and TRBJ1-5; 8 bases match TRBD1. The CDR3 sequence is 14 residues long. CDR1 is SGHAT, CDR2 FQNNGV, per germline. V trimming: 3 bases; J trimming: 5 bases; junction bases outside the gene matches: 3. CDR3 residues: CASSLDRAYQPQHF. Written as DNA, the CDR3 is TGTGCCAGCAGCTTGGACAGGGCTTATCAGCCCCAGCATTTT.

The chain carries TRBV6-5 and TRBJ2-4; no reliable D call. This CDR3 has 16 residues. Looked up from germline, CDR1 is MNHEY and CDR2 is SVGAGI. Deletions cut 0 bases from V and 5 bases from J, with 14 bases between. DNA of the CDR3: TGTGCCAGCAGTTACTCCCTAGGGTCCCGGGAAAACATTCAGTACTTC. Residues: CASSYSLGSRENIQYF.

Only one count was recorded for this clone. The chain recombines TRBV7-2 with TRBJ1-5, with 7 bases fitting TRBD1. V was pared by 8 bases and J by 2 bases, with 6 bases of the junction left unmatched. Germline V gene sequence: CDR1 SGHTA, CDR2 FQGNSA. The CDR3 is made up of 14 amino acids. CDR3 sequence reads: CASSRTGGNQPQHF. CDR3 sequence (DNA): TGTGCCAGCTCCCGAACAGGGGGCAATCAGCCCCAGCATTTT.

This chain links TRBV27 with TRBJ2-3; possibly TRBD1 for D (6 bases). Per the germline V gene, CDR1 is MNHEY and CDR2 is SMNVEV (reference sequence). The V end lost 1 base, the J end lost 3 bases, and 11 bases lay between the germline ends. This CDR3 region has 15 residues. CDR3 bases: TGTGCCAGCAGTTTATTGGGCAGGGGAACAGATACGCAGTATTTT. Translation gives CASSLLGRGTDTQYF.